The rows below give T cell receptor beta chains drawn from one sample of a study of shared clonotypes between healthy human individuals. Assay used: immunoSEQ multiplex PCR; TCRdb lists only in-frame clones, some missing. This table has about 660,000 clones, around 74% appearing once. Sample: memory CD4+ T cells sorted from blood. These receptors all stem from a woman aged 25 to 45 in good health. Each CDR3 is given with its conserved first and last residue. The order of the fields is CDR3 DNA, CDR3 protein, clone size, J gene, V gene, D gene. A D gene is named only where the DNA matches it firmly. The size of a clone is reported for some rows only, either as once, few or many, or as a class for expanded clones.

CDR3nt: TGTGCCAGCAGTGAGCACAGGGAGGGCACTGAAGCTTTCTTT
CDR3aa: CASSEHREGTEAFF
abundance: NA
j_gene: TRBJ1-1
v_gene: TRBV6-1
d_gene: NA

CDR3nt: TGCGCCAGCCGTCTAGCGGGACAAGAGACCCAGTACTTC
CDR3aa: CASRLAGQETQYF
abundance: NA
j_gene: TRBJ2-5
v_gene: TRBV10-2
d_gene: TRBD2

CDR3nt: TGTGCCAGCAGGGGACAGGCTAATGAAAAACTGTTTTTT
CDR3aa: CASRGQANEKLFF
abundance: few
j_gene: TRBJ1-4
v_gene: TRBV6-1
d_gene: TRBD1

CDR3nt: TGTGCCAGCAGTTTAGTTGGGGCAGCCCCTTCTGGCTATGGCTACACCTTC
CDR3aa: CASSLVGAAPSGYGYTF
abundance: NA
j_gene: TRBJ1-2
v_gene: TRBV27
d_gene: NA

CDR3nt: TGTGCCAGCAGCCAAGGTTGGCGGGGGGCTGACAATGAGCAGTTCTTC
CDR3aa: CASSQGWRGADNEQFF
abundance: NA
j_gene: TRBJ2-1
v_gene: TRBV14
d_gene: TRBD2

CDR3nt: TGTGCCAGCATTGGTGTGGGGGGTCATATTGAAGCTTTCTTT
CDR3aa: CASIGVGGHIEAFF
abundance: NA
j_gene: TRBJ1-1
v_gene: TRBV28
d_gene: NA

CDR3nt: TGTGCCAGCAGTTCCCTTTGGAACCAAGAGACCCAGTACTTC
CDR3aa: CASSSLWNQETQYF
abundance: NA
j_gene: TRBJ2-5
v_gene: TRBV6-5
d_gene: NA

CDR3nt: TGTGCCAGGGATCCCGGCGGAACCTCCTACGAGCAGTACTTC
CDR3aa: CARDPGGTSYEQYF
abundance: few
j_gene: TRBJ2-7
v_gene: TRBV5-3
d_gene: NA

CDR3nt: TGTGCCAGCAGCCTAGAAACAGGGGATTGTACCTTC
CDR3aa: CASSLETGDCTF
abundance: NA
j_gene: TRBJ1-2
v_gene: TRBV5-4
d_gene: TRBD1

CDR3nt: TGCGCCAGCAGCCAAGGACAGCTTGTCGCGAAGATGTACACCGGGGAGCTGTTTTTT
CDR3aa: CASSQGQLVAKMYTGELFF
abundance: NA
j_gene: TRBJ2-2
v_gene: TRBV5-1
d_gene: NA

CDR3nt: TGTGCCAGCAAAAACCGTCCCTACGAGCAGTACTTC
CDR3aa: CASKNRPYEQYF
abundance: NA
j_gene: TRBJ2-7
v_gene: TRBV28
d_gene: NA

CDR3nt: TGTGCCAGCAGCTTGGCGGCCTTCACCTCCTACGAGCAGTACTTC
CDR3aa: CASSLAAFTSYEQYF
abundance: NA
j_gene: TRBJ2-7
v_gene: TRBV7-9
d_gene: NA

CDR3nt: TGTGCCAGCAGTGAGTCCCTGGATAGCACAGATACGCAGTATTTT
CDR3aa: CASSESLDSTDTQYF
abundance: NA
j_gene: TRBJ2-3
v_gene: TRBV6-4
d_gene: NA

CDR3nt: TGTGCCAGCAGTTATTACCGGGACTCACGCTACGAGCAGTACTTC
CDR3aa: CASSYYRDSRYEQYF
abundance: NA
j_gene: TRBJ2-7
v_gene: TRBV6-5
d_gene: NA

CDR3nt: TGTGCCAGCAGCTTAGAGCGACTAACCTACGAGCAGTACTTC
CDR3aa: CASSLERLTYEQYF
abundance: NA
j_gene: TRBJ2-7
v_gene: TRBV7-8
d_gene: NA

CDR3nt: TGTGCCAGCAACATTCAAAGTTCCTACAATGAGCAGTTCTTC
CDR3aa: CASNIQSSYNEQFF
abundance: NA
j_gene: TRBJ2-1
v_gene: TRBV28
d_gene: NA

CDR3nt: TGTGCCAGCAGCCTGAAGAGAACCCAGACCGATGAGCAGTTCTTC
CDR3aa: CASSLKRTQTDEQFF
abundance: NA
j_gene: TRBJ2-1
v_gene: TRBV7-8
d_gene: NA

CDR3nt: TGTGCCAGCTCACCGGTCCTAGCGGGAATTGGAGAGACCCAGTACTTC
CDR3aa: CASSPVLAGIGETQYF
abundance: NA
j_gene: TRBJ2-5
v_gene: TRBV18
d_gene: TRBD2

CDR3nt: TGTGCCAGCAGCCAGGGGTCGCCTAGCAATCAGCCCCAGCATTTT
CDR3aa: CASSQGSPSNQPQHF
abundance: NA
j_gene: TRBJ1-5
v_gene: TRBV6-6
d_gene: NA

CDR3nt: TGTGCCAGCAGCTTAGAACGGAAATACGAGCAGTACTTC
CDR3aa: CASSLERKYEQYF
abundance: NA
j_gene: TRBJ2-7
v_gene: TRBV7-2
d_gene: NA

CDR3nt: TGTGCCAGCAGCGAGGGACAGGGAGAGGCTGGGGCCAACGTCCTGACTTTC
CDR3aa: CASSEGQGEAGANVLTF
abundance: NA
j_gene: TRBJ2-6
v_gene: TRBV7-2
d_gene: TRBD1

CDR3nt: TGCGCCAGCAGCCAGACCGGGACAGGGCGTGAAAAACTGTTTTTT
CDR3aa: CASSQTGTGREKLFF
abundance: NA
j_gene: TRBJ1-4
v_gene: TRBV5-1
d_gene: TRBD1

CDR3nt: TGTGCCAGCAAAAACGGCGGGAGGTCCTACGAGCAGTACTTC
CDR3aa: CASKNGGRSYEQYF
abundance: NA
j_gene: TRBJ2-7
v_gene: TRBV28
d_gene: TRBD2

CDR3nt: TGTGCCAGTAGTACTGGGGGCTGGGACGAGCAGTACTTC
CDR3aa: CASSTGGWDEQYF
abundance: NA
j_gene: TRBJ2-7
v_gene: TRBV19
d_gene: NA

CDR3nt: TGCAGCGTTGGGCAGGAAACAGATACGCAGTATTTT
CDR3aa: CSVGQETDTQYF
abundance: NA
j_gene: TRBJ2-3
v_gene: TRBV29-1
d_gene: NA

CDR3nt: TGCGCCAGCAGCCAAGATATCAGGGGTTTTCAGCCCCAGCATTTT
CDR3aa: CASSQDIRGFQPQHF
abundance: few
j_gene: TRBJ1-5
v_gene: TRBV4-1
d_gene: NA

CDR3nt: TGTGCCAGCAGCTTAGCACAGGGGGTATTTGGGGAGCTGTTTTTT
CDR3aa: CASSLAQGVFGELFF
abundance: NA
j_gene: TRBJ2-2
v_gene: TRBV7-9
d_gene: TRBD1

CDR3nt: TGCGCCAGCAGTCTGACAGGGAGCTCCTACAATGAGCAGTTCTTC
CDR3aa: CASSLTGSSYNEQFF
abundance: NA
j_gene: TRBJ2-1
v_gene: TRBV5-1
d_gene: TRBD1

CDR3nt: TGCGCCAGCAGTCATAACAGGGACACTGAAGCTTTCTTT
CDR3aa: CASSHNRDTEAFF
abundance: NA
j_gene: TRBJ1-1
v_gene: TRBV10-1
d_gene: NA

CDR3nt: TGCAGCGTCGACAGGGCCGCACAAGATACGCAGTATTTT
CDR3aa: CSVDRAAQDTQYF
abundance: NA
j_gene: TRBJ2-3
v_gene: TRBV29-1
d_gene: TRBD1

CDR3nt: TGCGCCAGCAGCCGAAGGGGTAAGGTGACTGAAGCTTTCTTT
CDR3aa: CASSRRGKVTEAFF
abundance: NA
j_gene: TRBJ1-1
v_gene: TRBV5-1
d_gene: NA

CDR3nt: TGTGCCAGTAGTATAGTCCTTACAGGGTTCAATCAGCCCCAGCATTTT
CDR3aa: CASSIVLTGFNQPQHF
abundance: NA
j_gene: TRBJ1-5
v_gene: TRBV19
d_gene: NA

CDR3nt: TGTGCCAGCAGCTTGGTACATTCCAACACCGGGGAGCTGTTTTTT
CDR3aa: CASSLVHSNTGELFF
abundance: NA
j_gene: TRBJ2-2
v_gene: TRBV5-6
d_gene: NA

CDR3nt: TGCGCCAGCTCGAGCGGGATGACCTACGAGCAGTACTTC
CDR3aa: CASSSGMTYEQYF
abundance: NA
j_gene: TRBJ2-7
v_gene: TRBV10-1
d_gene: TRBD2

CDR3nt: TGTGCCACCAGCAGGGCCGGGGGGACTAGCGATAAAGAGACCCAGTACTTC
CDR3aa: CATSRAGGTSDKETQYF
abundance: NA
j_gene: TRBJ2-5
v_gene: TRBV15
d_gene: TRBD2

CDR3nt: TGTGCCAGCTTCCCGAGGAGCGGGGAAGCCTACGAGCAGTACTTC
CDR3aa: CASFPRSGEAYEQYF
abundance: NA
j_gene: TRBJ2-7
v_gene: TRBV21-1
d_gene: NA

CDR3nt: TGTGCCAGCAGCTGGCGGGCGTCTGTGAACACCGGGGAGCTGTTTTTT
CDR3aa: CASSWRASVNTGELFF
abundance: NA
j_gene: TRBJ2-2
v_gene: TRBV7-2
d_gene: NA

CDR3nt: TGCGCCAGCAGAAGGGTAGGCGGCCACGAGCAGTACTTC
CDR3aa: CASRRVGGHEQYF
abundance: NA
j_gene: TRBJ2-7
v_gene: TRBV5-1
d_gene: NA

CDR3nt: TGTGCCGCGGGGACAGCATACAATGAGCAGTTCTTC
CDR3aa: CAAGTAYNEQFF
abundance: NA
j_gene: TRBJ2-1
v_gene: TRBV10-3
d_gene: NA

CDR3nt: TGTGCCTGGAGAGCAGGTCATGAGACCCAGTACTTC
CDR3aa: CAWRAGHETQYF
abundance: NA
j_gene: TRBJ2-5
v_gene: TRBV30
d_gene: NA

CDR3nt: TGCAGCGTCTTTGGACAGGGGGACTACGAGCAGTACTTC
CDR3aa: CSVFGQGDYEQYF
abundance: few
j_gene: TRBJ2-7
v_gene: TRBV29-1
d_gene: TRBD1

CDR3nt: TGCGCCAGCAGCCAAGATCTAAGCAGACAGTCCTACAATGAGCAGTTCTTC
CDR3aa: CASSQDLSRQSYNEQFF
abundance: NA
j_gene: TRBJ2-1
v_gene: TRBV4-1
d_gene: NA

CDR3nt: TGCGCCAGCAGCTTGTACTACCAAGAGACCCAGTACTTC
CDR3aa: CASSLYYQETQYF
abundance: NA
j_gene: TRBJ2-5
v_gene: TRBV5-1
d_gene: NA

CDR3nt: TGTGCCAGCAGCGGGGGACTAGCGGCCTGGGAGACCCAGTACTTC
CDR3aa: CASSGGLAAWETQYF
abundance: NA
j_gene: TRBJ2-5
v_gene: TRBV9
d_gene: TRBD2

CDR3nt: TGTGCCAGCAGCCCCACCTCAGCGGCAGCCGGGGAGCTGTTTTTT
CDR3aa: CASSPTSAAAGELFF
abundance: NA
j_gene: TRBJ2-2
v_gene: TRBV7-6
d_gene: NA

CDR3nt: TGTGCCAGCAGCCCTGGGACAGCCTACGAGCAGTACTTC
CDR3aa: CASSPGTAYEQYF
abundance: NA
j_gene: TRBJ2-7
v_gene: TRBV5-4
d_gene: TRBD1

CDR3nt: TGTGCCAGCAGTAACGGACTAGCGGGAGGGAACACCGGGGAGCTGTTTTTT
CDR3aa: CASSNGLAGGNTGELFF
abundance: NA
j_gene: TRBJ2-2
v_gene: TRBV27
d_gene: TRBD2

CDR3nt: TGTGCCAGCAGTGATGGCGGCGCCGGGAACACCATATATTTT
CDR3aa: CASSDGGAGNTIYF
abundance: few
j_gene: TRBJ1-3
v_gene: TRBV6-1
d_gene: NA

CDR3nt: TGTGCCAGCAGCACTACAACCCGGGCCCCGGGTGGCTACACCTTC
CDR3aa: CASSTTTRAPGGYTF
abundance: NA
j_gene: TRBJ1-2
v_gene: TRBV7-2
d_gene: NA

CDR3nt: TGCAGCGTTGAATCTGGGACTAGCGGGGGGAATGAGCAGTTCTTC
CDR3aa: CSVESGTSGGNEQFF
abundance: NA
j_gene: TRBJ2-1
v_gene: TRBV29-1
d_gene: TRBD2

CDR3nt: TGTGCCAGCAGCCTAGAGGGGAGTCAGCCCCAGCATTTT
CDR3aa: CASSLEGSQPQHF
abundance: NA
j_gene: TRBJ1-5
v_gene: TRBV7-8
d_gene: NA

CDR3nt: TGTGCCAGCAGCCTCAGGGGCAGCTATGGCTACACCTTC
CDR3aa: CASSLRGSYGYTF
abundance: NA
j_gene: TRBJ1-2
v_gene: TRBV13
d_gene: NA

CDR3nt: TGTGCCAGCAGTCCTCTCCCGGACAGAGATAGCAATCAGCCCCAGCATTTT
CDR3aa: CASSPLPDRDSNQPQHF
abundance: NA
j_gene: TRBJ1-5
v_gene: TRBV28
d_gene: NA

CDR3nt: TGCGCCAGCAGCCAGGGACTAGCGGACGCCTACAATGAGCAGTTCTTC
CDR3aa: CASSQGLADAYNEQFF
abundance: NA
j_gene: TRBJ2-1
v_gene: TRBV4-1
d_gene: TRBD2